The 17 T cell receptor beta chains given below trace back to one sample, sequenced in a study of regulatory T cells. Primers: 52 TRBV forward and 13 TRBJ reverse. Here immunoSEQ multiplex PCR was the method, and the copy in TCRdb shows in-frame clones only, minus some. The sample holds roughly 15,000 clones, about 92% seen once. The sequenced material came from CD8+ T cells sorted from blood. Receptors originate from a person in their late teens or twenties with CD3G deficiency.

The CDR3 loop is CAVAGDTEAFF. CDR3 DNA sequence: TGCGCAGTGGCAGGGGACACTGAAGCTTTCTTT. This chain links TRBV4-1 with TRBJ1-1; perhaps TRBD1 as D (6 bases). Germline values: CDR1 MGHRA, CDR2 YSYEKL. CDR3 length: 11 residues.

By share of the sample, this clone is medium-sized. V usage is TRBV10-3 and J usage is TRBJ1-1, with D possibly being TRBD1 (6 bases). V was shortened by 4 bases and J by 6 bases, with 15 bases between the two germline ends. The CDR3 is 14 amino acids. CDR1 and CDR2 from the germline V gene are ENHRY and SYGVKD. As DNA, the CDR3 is TGTGCCATCAGTGGGCGAGGGGGGGCGGCTGAAGCTTTCTTT. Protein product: CAISGRGGAAEAFF.

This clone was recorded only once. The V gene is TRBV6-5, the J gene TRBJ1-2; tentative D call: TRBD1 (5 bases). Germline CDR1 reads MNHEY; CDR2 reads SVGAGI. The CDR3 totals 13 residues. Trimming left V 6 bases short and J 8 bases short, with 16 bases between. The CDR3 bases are TGTGCCAGCAGAAGTTCAGGGCTTGTGGGCTACACCTTC. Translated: CASRSSGLVGYTF.

CDR3 sequence (DNA): TGTGCCAGCAGCTTGGACGTTTACGAGCAGTACTTC. It yields the protein CASSLDVYEQYF. The chain links TRBV5-4 to TRBJ2-7, with D unclear. This CDR3 has 12 amino acids. Germline V lookup: CDR1 SGHNT, CDR2 YYREEE (reference sequence). Deletions cut 0 bases from V and 4 bases from J, with 5 bases between.

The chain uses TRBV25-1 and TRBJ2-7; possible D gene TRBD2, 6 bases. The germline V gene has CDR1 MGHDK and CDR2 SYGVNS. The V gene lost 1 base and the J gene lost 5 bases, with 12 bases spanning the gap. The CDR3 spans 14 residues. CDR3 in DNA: TGTGCCAGCAGTGAATGGGGTGGGAGGAACGAGCAGTACTTC. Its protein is CASSEWGGRNEQYF.

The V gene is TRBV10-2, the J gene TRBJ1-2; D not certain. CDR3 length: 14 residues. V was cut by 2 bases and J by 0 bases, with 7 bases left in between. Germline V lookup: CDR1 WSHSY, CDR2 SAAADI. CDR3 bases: TGCGCCAGCAGTGAGGGCCTAGCTAACTATGGCTACACCTTC. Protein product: CASSEGLANYGYTF.

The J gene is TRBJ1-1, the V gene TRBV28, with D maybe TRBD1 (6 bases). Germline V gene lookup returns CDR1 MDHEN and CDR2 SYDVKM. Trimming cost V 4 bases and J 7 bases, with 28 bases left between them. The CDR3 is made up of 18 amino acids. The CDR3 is CASSSPEGGTSRWGEAFF. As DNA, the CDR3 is TGTGCCAGCAGTTCCCCTGAGGGGGGTACTTCCCGGTGGGGTGAAGCTTTCTTT.

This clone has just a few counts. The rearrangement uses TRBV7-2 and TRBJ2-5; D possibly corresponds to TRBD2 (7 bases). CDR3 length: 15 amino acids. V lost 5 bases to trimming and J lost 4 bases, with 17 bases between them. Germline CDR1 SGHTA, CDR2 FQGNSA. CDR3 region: CASSHDAGGPETQYF. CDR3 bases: TGTGCCAGCAGCCATGACGCCGGGGGGCCAGAGACCCAGTACTTC.

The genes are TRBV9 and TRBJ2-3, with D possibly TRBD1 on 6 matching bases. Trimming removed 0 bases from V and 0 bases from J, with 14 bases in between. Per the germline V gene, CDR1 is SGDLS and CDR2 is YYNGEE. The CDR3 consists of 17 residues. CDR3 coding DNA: TGTGCCAGCAGCGTAGTTGGGGGCATCTCTAGCACAGATACGCAGTATTTT. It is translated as CASSVVGGISSTDTQYF.

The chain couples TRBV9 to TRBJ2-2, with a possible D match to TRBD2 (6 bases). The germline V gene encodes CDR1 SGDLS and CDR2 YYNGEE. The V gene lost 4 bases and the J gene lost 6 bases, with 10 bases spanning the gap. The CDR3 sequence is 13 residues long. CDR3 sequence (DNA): TGTGCCAGCAGCCTATCGGGGGCCGGGGAGCTGTTTTTT. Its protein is CASSLSGAGELFF.

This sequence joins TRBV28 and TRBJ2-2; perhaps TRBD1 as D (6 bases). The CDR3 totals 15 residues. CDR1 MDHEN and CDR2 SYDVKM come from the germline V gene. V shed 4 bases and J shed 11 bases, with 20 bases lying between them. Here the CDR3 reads CASSSGKLGQSELFF. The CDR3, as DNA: TGTGCCAGCAGTTCGGGAAAACTGGGACAAAGCGAGCTGTTTTTT.

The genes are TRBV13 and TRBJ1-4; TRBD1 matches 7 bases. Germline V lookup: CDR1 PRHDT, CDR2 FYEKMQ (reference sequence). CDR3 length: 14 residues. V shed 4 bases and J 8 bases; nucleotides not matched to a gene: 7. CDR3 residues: CASSSGLTGEKLFF. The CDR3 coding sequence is TGTGCCAGCAGCTCAGGGCTGACAGGGGAAAAACTGTTTTTT.

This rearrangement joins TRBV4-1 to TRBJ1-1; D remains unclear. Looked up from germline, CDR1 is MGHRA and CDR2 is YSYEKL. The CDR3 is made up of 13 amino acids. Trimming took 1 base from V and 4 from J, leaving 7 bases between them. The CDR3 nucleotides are TGCGCCAGCAGCCAAGTTGGGGTCACTGAAGCTTTCTTT. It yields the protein CASSQVGVTEAFF.

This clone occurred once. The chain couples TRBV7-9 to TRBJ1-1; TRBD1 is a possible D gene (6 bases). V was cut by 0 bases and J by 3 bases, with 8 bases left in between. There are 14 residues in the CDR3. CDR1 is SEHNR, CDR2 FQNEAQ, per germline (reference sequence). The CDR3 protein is CASSLATGYTEAFF. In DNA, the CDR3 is TGTGCCAGCAGCTTAGCGACAGGCTACACTGAAGCTTTCTTT.

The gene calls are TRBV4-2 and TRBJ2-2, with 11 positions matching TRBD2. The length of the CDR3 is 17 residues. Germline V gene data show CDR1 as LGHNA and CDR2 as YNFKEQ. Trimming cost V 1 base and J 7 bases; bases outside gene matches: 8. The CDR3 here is CASSQAETSGEGGELFF. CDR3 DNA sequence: TGTGCCAGCAGCCAAGCGGAGACTAGCGGGGAAGGCGGGGAGCTGTTTTTT.

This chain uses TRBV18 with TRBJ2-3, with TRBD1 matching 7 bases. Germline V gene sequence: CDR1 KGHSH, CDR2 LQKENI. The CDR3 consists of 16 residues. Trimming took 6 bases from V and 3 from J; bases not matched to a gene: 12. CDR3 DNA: TGTGCCAGCTCGCCCGGGGACAGCAGCGGAACAGATACGCAGTATTTT. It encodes CASSPGDSSGTDTQYF.

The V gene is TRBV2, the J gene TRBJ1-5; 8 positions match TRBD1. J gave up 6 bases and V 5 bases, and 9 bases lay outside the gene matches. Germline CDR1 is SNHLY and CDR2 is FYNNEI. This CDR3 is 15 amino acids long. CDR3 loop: CASSPWTGSGQPQHF. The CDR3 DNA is TGTGCCAGCAGTCCTTGGACAGGGTCCGGTCAGCCCCAGCATTTT.